The T cell receptor beta chain under discussion was sequenced for a study of T cell responses to AZD1222 COVID-19 vaccine. Some second doses came at about 4 weeks and others at about 12 weeks; these were pooled. The method was immunoSEQ multiplex PCR; TCRdb's version includes in-frame clones alone and lacks a portion of them. The top ten clones hold 20% to 30% of a sample with about 180,000 clones, around nine tenths of them seen once. This clone was detected only a few times. The CDR3 covers 14 residues. The V end lost 4 bases, the J end lost 1 base, and 8 bases lay between the germline ends. Per germline, CDR1 MDHEN and CDR2 SYDVKM.

This receptor was identified in an adult who received the AZD1222 COVID-19 vaccine. This chain joins TRBV28 and TRBJ1-3, with a tentative D call TRBD1 (6 bases). The sample consisted of peripheral blood, taken 28 days after the second AZD1222 dose. The DNA of the CDR3 is TGTGCCAGCAGTTCGACAGGATCTGGAAACACCATATATTTT. It encodes CASSSTGSGNTIYF.